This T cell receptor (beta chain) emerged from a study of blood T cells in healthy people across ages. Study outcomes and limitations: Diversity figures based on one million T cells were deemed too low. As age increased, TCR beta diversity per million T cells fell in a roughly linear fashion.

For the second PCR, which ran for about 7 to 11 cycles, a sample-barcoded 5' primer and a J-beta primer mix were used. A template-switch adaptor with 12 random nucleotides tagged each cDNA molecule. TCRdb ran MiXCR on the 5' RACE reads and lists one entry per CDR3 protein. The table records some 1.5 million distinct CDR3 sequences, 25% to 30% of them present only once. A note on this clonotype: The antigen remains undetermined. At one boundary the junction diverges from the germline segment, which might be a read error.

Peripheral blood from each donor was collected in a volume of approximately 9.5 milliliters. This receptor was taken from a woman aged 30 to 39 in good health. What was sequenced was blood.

The CDR3 here is CASSAGQGDYGHTF. CDR3 DNA sequence: TGTGCCAGCAGCGCGGGACAGGGGGACTATGGCCACACCTTC. The chain links TRBV9 to TRBJ1-2; 11 bases align to TRBD1. This CDR3 contains 14 residues. Germline values: CDR1 SGDLS, CDR2 YYNGEE.